This T cell receptor (beta chain) was observed in a study of cytomegalovirus exposure and HLA in healthy donors. General study results and limits: Available immune exposure information covered CMV serostatus only. It was assumed in the presence/absence analyses that sequencing depth was roughly uniform across donors. HLA alleles showed associations with fewer than 20,000 TCR beta sequences in a later analysis, at a 0.05 false discovery rate.

Remarks on this clone: The target antigen is unknown.

The CDR3 totals 13 residues. V dropped 2 bases and J dropped 6 bases, with 8 bases sitting between them. CDR1 GTSNPN and CDR2 SVGIG come from the germline V gene (reference sequence). PCR used 60 Vbeta primers and 13 Jbeta primers. In the authors' workflow: Unique TCR beta chains totaled some 80 million in a later count, with roughly 10 million of them shared. Only in-frame clones appear in the TCRdb table, and some are missing; sequencing was by immunoSEQ multiplex PCR. The DNA gave D and trimming, while V, J and clone size come from that table. The data hold some 200,000 clones, with around two thirds observed a single time.

This TCR came from a man aged 35 to 55 in good health and CMV-seronegative. This chain links TRBV30 with TRBJ1-6; D remains ambiguous. Sequencing was done on a sample of PBMCs. CDR3 coding DNA: TGTGCCTGGAGTCACGGGGTTAATTCACCCCTCCACTTT. Translated, it gives CAWSHGVNSPLHF.